This record looks at one T cell receptor (beta chain) sequence and its context. CDR3 length equals 17 residues. Per the germline V gene, CDR1 is MNHEY and CDR2 is SVGEGT. V lost 4 bases and J lost 1, with 17 bases in between. The data are from a study of blood T cell repertoires in COVID-19. Using immunoSEQ multiplex PCR, the repertoire was profiled, and TCRdb retains in-frame clones only, with some absent. Of about 200,000 clones detected, approximately 81% appear once; the ten largest clones hold around 4.9%. This chain connects TRBV6-2 or TRBV6-3 to TRBJ2-1; D might be TRBD2 (5 bases). Input material: peripheral blood. The clonotype originates from a woman older than 75 with acute or convalescent COVID-19. CDR3 amino acids: CASSFVIGESSYNEQFF. CDR3 nucleotide sequence: TGTGCCAGCAGTTTTGTCATTGGGGAGAGTTCCTACAATGAGCAGTTCTTC.